This T cell receptor (beta chain) was documented in a study of shared T cell receptors in the human thymus. This clone was counted a single time. CDR1 is LNHNV, CDR2 YYDKDF, per germline (reference sequence). V lost 1 base, J lost 8 bases, and 22 bases stayed unmatched. The CDR3 has 19 residues. TCRdb's copy holds only in-frame clones and misses some; the assay was immunoSEQ multiplex PCR. The profile shows 550,000 to 800,000 clones, roughly 88% of them singletons. These same data were also listed under a study on human thymus T cells. That work states: Thymus tissue for the work was resected from patients undergoing corrective heart surgery. Among unrelated individuals, related research reported thymic repertoires that overlapped highly.

The sequence was obtained from a girl less than two years old with a congenital heart defect. The sequenced sample consisted of thymocytes. The chain links TRBV15 to TRBJ1-2, with 7 bases fitting TRBD1. The CDR3 spells CATSRVFAGRGGAMGGYTF. The CDR3 DNA reads TGTGCCACCAGCAGAGTTTTCGCCGGTAGAGGGGGCGCCATGGGAGGCTACACCTTC.